The subject of this entry is one TCR beta chain. Its antigen is undetermined. This sample was included in a study of T cell repertoires in cytomegalovirus infection. Overall study: In public TCR beta signatures, there were indications of both CMV infection and matching HLA type. Broader study findings: Carriers of CMV and the relevant HLA type were discriminated by public TCR beta frequency.

Germline V lookup: CDR1 MNHEY, CDR2 SVGEGT. There are 13 residues in the CDR3. V dropped 6 bases and J dropped 0 bases, with 9 bases sitting between them. Each CDR3 protein gets one entry after TCRdb re-called the reads with MiXCR. The sample holds around 170,000 distinct CDR3 sequences, roughly 14% seen once. This TCR derives from a human donor in good health (CMV status not recorded). Some clones in this sample may be carry-over from other donors' samples. The V gene is TRBV6-2 or TRBV6-3, the J gene TRBJ2-7; D not resolved. The source material was PBMCs. In DNA form, the CDR3 reads TGTGCCAGCAGGAAGGACGGCTCCTACGAGCAGTACTTC. It is translated as CASRKDGSYEQYF.